A single sample is the source of the 21 T cell receptor beta chains below, sequenced in a study of blood T cell repertoires in COVID-19. Produced via immunoSEQ multiplex PCR; TCRdb's table is partial and in-frame only. The repertoire holds some 97,000 clones, with almost 90% as singletons. Input material: peripheral blood. All receptors come from a human donor in a cohort sampled during active COVID-19.

This clone was recorded many times. This chain uses TRBV27 with TRBJ1-2; D perhaps matches TRBD1 (6 bases). Trimming removed 6 bases from V and 4 bases from J, with 12 bases in between. This CDR3 region has 13 residues. The V gene's germline CDR1 is MNHEY and CDR2 SMNVEV (reference sequence). This CDR3 is CASSYSDSYGYTF. The CDR3 DNA reads TGTGCCAGCAGCTACTCGGACAGCTATGGCTACACCTTC.

V gene TRBV28 combines with J gene TRBJ1-2, with unresolved D. Per germline, CDR1 MDHEN and CDR2 SYDVKM. There are 13 residues in the CDR3. The V gene lost 6 bases and the J gene lost 6 bases, with 14 bases spanning the gap. The CDR3 sequence: CASSADGRNGYTF. The CDR3 DNA sequence: TGTGCCAGCAGCGCCGATGGGAGGAATGGCTACACCTTC.

This clone was seen more than once but under ten times. The chain couples TRBV28 to TRBJ2-1, with D unresolved. V lost 5 bases and J lost 1, with 3 bases in between. Germline loops: CDR1 MDHEN, CDR2 SYDVKM. The CDR3 is 12 amino acids. The CDR3 is CASSQSYNEQFF. The CDR3, as DNA: TGTGCCAGCAGTCAATCCTACAATGAGCAGTTCTTC.

This sequence joins TRBV15 and TRBJ2-1, with TRBD2 identical over 14 bases. Germline CDR1 is LNHNV and CDR2 is YYDKDF (reference sequence). This CDR3 region has 18 residues. V lost 3 bases to trimming and J lost 6 bases; unmatched junction nucleotides: 10. The CDR3 region has the DNA TGTGCCACCAGCAGGGGGACTAGCGGGAGTACCATAGTCAATGAGCAGTTCTTC. Protein sequence: CATSRGTSGSTIVNEQFF.

The chain links TRBV6-2 or TRBV6-3 to TRBJ1-5; TRBD1 aligns across 8 bases. The CDR3 is 15 residues long. The germline CDR1 and CDR2 sequences are MNHEY and SVGEGT. J gave up 1 base and V 6 bases, and 5 bases lay outside the gene matches. The CDR3 loop reads CASSRQGLSNQPQHF. Here the CDR3 DNA reads TGTGCCAGCAGCAGACAGGGGTTGAGCAATCAGCCCCAGCATTTT.

Written as DNA, the CDR3 is TGCAGTGCTAGTTCGGGCAATCAGCCCCAGCATTTT. Its protein is CSASSGNQPQHF. The V and J genes are TRBV20-1 and TRBJ1-5; D gene uncertain. The CDR3 consists of 12 residues. CDR1 is DFQATT, CDR2 SNEGSKA, per germline (reference sequence). V was cut by 3 bases and J by 2 bases, with 5 bases left in between.

The genes are TRBV5-1 and TRBJ1-3; 9 bases are a match to TRBD1. This CDR3 region has 16 residues. Germline lookup yields CDR1 SGHRS and CDR2 YFSETQ. The V gene end was trimmed by 0 bases and the J gene end by 1 base; junction bases not matched to a gene: 2. CDR3 loop: CASSLVGQGSGNTIYF. CDR3 coding DNA: TGCGCCAGCAGCTTGGTGGGACAGGGATCTGGAAACACCATATATTTT.

The V gene is TRBV11-3, the J gene TRBJ2-3, with a possible D match to TRBD1 (6 bases). The CDR3 covers 12 residues. Germline CDR1 and CDR2: SGHNT and YENEEA. The V gene lost 8 bases and the J gene lost 3 bases, with 9 bases spanning the gap. CDR3 protein: CASRDNTDTQYF. DNA of the CDR3: TGTGCCAGCCGGGACAATACAGATACGCAGTATTTT.

This chain links TRBV10-3 with TRBJ2-1, with 13 nucleotides matching TRBD2. Germline V gene data show CDR1 as ENHRY and CDR2 as SYGVKD. This CDR3 contains 14 residues. Unmatched junction bases numbered 5, after V lost 10 bases and J lost 5 bases. The chain's CDR3 is CATQGLAGNNEQFF. CDR3 coding DNA: TGTGCCACCCAGGGACTAGCGGGAAACAATGAGCAGTTCTTC.

This clone was seen just once. The rearrangement joins TRBV6-6 to TRBJ2-5; D call uncertain. The germline V gene has CDR1 MNHNY and CDR2 SVGAGI (reference sequence). This CDR3 is 13 amino acids long. V was shortened by 4 bases and J by 3 bases, with 9 bases between the two germline ends. For the CDR3, the DNA is TGTGCCAGCAGTTCCCGCCGGGAAGAGACCCAGTACTTC. Translated: CASSSRREETQYF.

This sequence joins TRBV28 and TRBJ2-7, with D perhaps TRBD2 (6 bases). CDR3 size: 14 residues. V dropped 5 bases and J dropped 3 bases, with 14 bases sitting between them. CDR1 and CDR2 (germline): MDHEN, SYDVKM. The CDR3 coding sequence is TGTGCCAGCAGTCCCGAGGAGGGATTCTACGAGCAGTACTTC. Protein sequence: CASSPEEGFYEQYF.

The J gene is TRBJ2-3, the V gene TRBV2; D is possibly TRBD1 (6 bases). The V and J ends lost 7 bases and 0 bases respectively, with 17 bases between them. CDR1 is SNHLY and CDR2 is FYNNEI in the germline V gene. CDR3 length: 16 residues. The CDR3 sequence: CASISGTTASTDTQYF. DNA of the CDR3: TGTGCCAGCATCTCCGGGACAACCGCTAGCACAGATACGCAGTATTTT.

This sequence joins TRBV25-1 and TRBJ2-3; maybe TRBD1 (6 bases). This CDR3 is 15 amino acids long. Looked up from germline, CDR1 is MGHDK and CDR2 is SYGVNS. V lost 4 bases and J lost 3, with 14 bases in between. The CDR3: CASSVGTMGTDTQYF. The DNA for the CDR3 is TGTGCCAGCAGTGTCGGGACAATGGGGACAGATACGCAGTATTTT.

The CDR3, as DNA: TGCAGCGTTGAACTAGCGGGAGGGCCGGGCTCCTACGAGCAGTACTTC. As protein: CSVELAGGPGSYEQYF. The V and J genes are TRBV29-1 and TRBJ2-7; the match to TRBD2 covers 12 bases. The CDR3 covers 16 residues. J lost 0 bases, V lost 2 bases, and 5 bases had no gene match. Germline V gives CDR1 SQVTM, CDR2 ANQGSEA.

V and J are TRBV4-1 and TRBJ1-5, with D uncertain. The V gene's germline CDR1 is MGHRA and CDR2 YSYEKL. There are 15 residues in the CDR3. V was clipped by 4 bases and J by 7 bases, with 17 bases between them. The CDR3 reads CASSREAGIGQPQHF. The CDR3 DNA is TGCGCCAGCAGCCGAGAAGCCGGGATCGGACAGCCCCAGCATTTT.

In this sample, this clone turned up once. The chain employs TRBV25-1 and TRBJ1-2; D perhaps matches TRBD1 (5 bases). V shed 2 bases and J shed 6 bases, with 7 bases lying between them. Germline V gene data show CDR1 as MGHDK and CDR2 as SYGVNS. The CDR3 runs to 12 residues. CDR3 protein: CASSEKQDGYTF. The CDR3 DNA follows: TGTGCCAGCAGTGAAAAACAGGATGGCTACACCTTC.

The CDR3 loop reads CAWSLGTGYYGYTF. The CDR3 coding sequence is TGTGCCTGGAGTCTGGGGACAGGGTACTATGGCTACACCTTC. The J gene is TRBJ1-2, the V gene TRBV30; 9 nucleotides agree with TRBD1. The J segment lost 3 bases and the V segment lost 2 bases, leaving 4 bases of the junction unmatched. Germline V gene lookup returns CDR1 GTSNPN and CDR2 SVGIG (reference sequence). This CDR3 contains 14 residues.

The chain couples TRBV9 to TRBJ1-3, with D uncertain. V was clipped by 0 bases and J by 0 bases, with 13 bases between them. CDR1 SGDLS and CDR2 YYNGEE come from the germline V gene. This CDR3 has 17 amino acids. The CDR3 DNA follows: TGTGCCAGCAGCGTAGCCGGGAAGGCCTTCTCTGGAAACACCATATATTTT. Amino acid sequence: CASSVAGKAFSGNTIYF.

The V call is TRBV5-5, the J call TRBJ2-1; D possibly corresponds to TRBD2 (6 bases). The germline V gene encodes CDR1 SGHKS and CDR2 YYEKEE (reference sequence). The V end lost 1 base, the J end lost 9 bases, and 17 bases lay between the germline ends. The CDR3 spans 15 residues. The CDR3 sequence is CASSLYTGEFGEQFF. DNA of the CDR3: TGTGCCAGCAGCTTGTATACGGGAGAGTTTGGTGAGCAGTTCTTC.

This chain uses TRBV3-1 (or the pseudogene TRBV3-2) with TRBJ1-4; tentative D call: TRBD1 (5 bases). Germline CDR1 reads LGHDT; CDR2 reads YNNKEL (reference sequence). The CDR3 runs 17 residues. V was trimmed by 2 bases and J by 4 bases, leaving 17 bases between them. The CDR3 region has the DNA TGTGCCAGCAGCCAAAAGGACAAGGCCGGAGTTAATGAAAAACTGTTTTTT. Protein sequence: CASSQKDKAGVNEKLFF.

This chain links TRBV6-1 with TRBJ2-3; D possibly corresponds to TRBD1 (5 bases). Per the germline V gene, CDR1 is MNHNS and CDR2 is SASEGT. Trimming pared 0 bases from V and 4 bases from J, leaving 14 bases between. The CDR3 sequence is 16 residues long. The CDR3: CASSEAQQVFSDTQYF. The DNA for the CDR3 is TGTGCCAGCAGTGAAGCGCAACAGGTATTCTCAGATACGCAGTATTTT.